The next 3 T cell receptor beta chains were all read from a single sample in a study of Ad26.COV2.S vaccination and SARS-CoV-2 variants. Generated by immunoSEQ multiplex PCR, the TCRdb table keeps only in-frame clones and is missing some. The table includes approximately 500,000 clones, 87% detected once. Treatment in this sample: roughly 20 received Ad26.COV2.S at low or high dose, single or two shots; 5 received placebo; per-sample allocation not given. Day 63 after the first injection of vaccine or placebo was the sampling time. The specimen comprised peripheral blood, sampled in a trial of Ad26.COV2.S vaccine versus placebo. The receptors shown here come from a person aged 18-60 years who received the Ad26.COV2.S COVID-19 vaccine or a placebo.

The chain uses TRBV7-2 and TRBJ1-1; D is ambiguous. The CDR3 contains 15 residues. Trimming removed 2 bases at V and 0 bases at J, with 10 bases between. Germline V gives CDR1 SGHTA, CDR2 FQGNSA. The CDR3 DNA sequence: TGTGCCAGCAGCTTACTGATAGGAATGAACACTGAAGCTTTCTTT. Translating it yields CASSLLIGMNTEAFF.

V and J are TRBV12-5 and TRBJ2-5; D is possibly TRBD1 (6 bases). This CDR3 comprises 15 residues. Germline CDR1 and CDR2: LGHNT and FRNRAP. Trimming took 4 bases from V and 5 from J, leaving 17 bases between them. The CDR3, as DNA: TGTGCTAGTGGTTCTGGGTCTAGGGGGAGCGAGACCCAGTACTTC. Translation: CASGSGSRGSETQYF. Filled out from reference TRBV12-5 and TRBJ2-5, the complete variable domain reads DARVTQTPRHKVTEMGQEVTMRCQPILGHNTVFWYRQTMMQGLELLAYFRNRAPLDDSGMPKDRFSAEMPDATLATLKIQPSEPRDSAVYFCASGSGSRGSETQYFGPGTRLLVL.

The chain recombines TRBV7-2 with TRBJ2-2, with 7 bases lining up with TRBD1. Germline V gene lookup returns CDR1 SGHTA and CDR2 FQGNSA. This CDR3 comprises 17 residues. Trimming removed 2 bases from V and 4 bases from J; junction bases left unmatched: 10. The CDR3 bases are TGTGCCAGCAGCTTATCCCCGACAGGGCTAATCACCGGGGAGCTGTTTTTT. It encodes CASSLSPTGLITGELFF. The whole variable domain, remainder taken from reference TRBV7-2 and TRBJ2-2, is GAGVSQSPSNKVTEKGKDVELRCDPISGHTALYWYRQSLGQGLEFLIYFQGNSAPDKSGLPSDRFSAERTGGSVSTLTIQRTQQEDSAVYLCASSLSPTGLITGELFFGEGSRLTVL.